This T cell receptor beta chain is from a study of T cells in Graves' hyperthyroidism and ophthalmopathy. Study at large: Peripheral blood was obtained at initial diagnosis, preceding any treatment.

Amplification of TCR beta CDR3 regions was performed using RNA transcripts as template. First-round RT-PCR of the TCR CDR3 relied on the HTBI primer set. TCRdb processed the multiplex PCR reads anew with MiXCR; each CDR3 protein has one entry. The table records under 300,000 distinct CDR3 sequences, just over 14% of them present only once. At least ten counts were recorded for this clonotype. The CDR3 has 17 amino acids. Per germline, CDR1 SGHDT and CDR2 YYEEEE. J gave up 8 bases and V 3 bases, and 14 bases lay outside the gene matches. The source is a woman aged 40 to 50 with Graves' hyperthyroidism that later progressed to Graves' ophthalmopathy. V usage is TRBV5-6 and J usage is TRBJ2-1; 10 positions match TRBD2. Sequencing input: blood. The CDR3 nucleotides are TGTGCCAGCAGCTCACAGGGAGGGACTAGCGTGTTCGATGAGCAGTTCTTC. It codes for CASSSQGGTSVFDEQFF.